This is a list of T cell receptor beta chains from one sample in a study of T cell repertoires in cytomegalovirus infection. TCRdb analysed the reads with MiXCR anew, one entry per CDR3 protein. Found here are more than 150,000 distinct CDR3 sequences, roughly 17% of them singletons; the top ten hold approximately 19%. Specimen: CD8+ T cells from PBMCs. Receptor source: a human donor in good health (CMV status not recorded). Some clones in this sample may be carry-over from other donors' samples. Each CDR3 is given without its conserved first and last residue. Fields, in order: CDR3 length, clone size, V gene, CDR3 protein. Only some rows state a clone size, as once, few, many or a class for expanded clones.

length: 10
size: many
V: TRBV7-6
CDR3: ASSSSSGEAF

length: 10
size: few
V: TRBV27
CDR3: ASAGVGYEQY

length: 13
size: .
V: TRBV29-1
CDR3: SVELQEADSYEQY

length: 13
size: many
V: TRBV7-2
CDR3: ASSPLLNSNQPQH

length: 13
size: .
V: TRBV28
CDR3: ASSLFQTNTGELF

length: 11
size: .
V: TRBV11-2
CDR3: ASSQGLAYEQY

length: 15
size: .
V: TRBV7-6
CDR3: ASSLRWSDRVTDTQY

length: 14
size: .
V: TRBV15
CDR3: ATRRDGASKQETQY

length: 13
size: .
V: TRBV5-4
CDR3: ASSYGQANTGELF

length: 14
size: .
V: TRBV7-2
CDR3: ASSFDRDRVEMAQY

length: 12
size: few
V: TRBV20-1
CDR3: SARDSRYNYGYT

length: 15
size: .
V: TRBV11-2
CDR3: ASSYKGQPSGANVLT

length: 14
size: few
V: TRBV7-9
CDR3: ASSLASSLDRNEQF